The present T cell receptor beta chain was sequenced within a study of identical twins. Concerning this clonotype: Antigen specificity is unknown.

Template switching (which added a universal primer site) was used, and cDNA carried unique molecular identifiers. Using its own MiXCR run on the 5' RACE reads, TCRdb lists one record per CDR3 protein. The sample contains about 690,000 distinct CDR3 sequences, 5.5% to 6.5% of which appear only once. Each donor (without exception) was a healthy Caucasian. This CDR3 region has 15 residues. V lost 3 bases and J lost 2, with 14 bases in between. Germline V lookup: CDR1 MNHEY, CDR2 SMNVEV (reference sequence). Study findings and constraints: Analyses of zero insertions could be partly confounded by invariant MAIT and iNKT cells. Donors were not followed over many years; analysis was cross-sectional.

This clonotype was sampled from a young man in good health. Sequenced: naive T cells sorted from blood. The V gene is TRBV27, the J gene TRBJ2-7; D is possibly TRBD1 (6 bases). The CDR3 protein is CASSFGQGSPYEQYF. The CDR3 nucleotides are TGTGCCAGCAGTTTCGGGCAGGGGTCCCCCTACGAGCAGTACTTC.